This entry lists 8 T cell receptor beta chains sequenced from one sample in a study of technical replicates of blood from a handful of donors. The data were produced by immunoSEQ multiplex PCR, yet TCRdb's version contains in-frame clones alone and is incomplete. The table shows some 70,000 clones, with about 91% occurring only once. Sequencing was performed on T cells isolated from PBMCs. All receptors come from a human donor in good health.

The V call is TRBV19, the J call TRBJ2-5; 7 bases align to TRBD1. The germline CDR1 and CDR2 sequences are LNHDA and SQIVND (reference sequence). The junction had 0 bases not matched to a gene; V was cut back by 3 bases and J by 5 bases. This CDR3 region has 12 residues. DNA for the CDR3: TGTGCCAGTAGTATCAGGGGGGAGACCCAGTACTTC. This codes for CASSIRGETQYF.

V gene TRBV27 combines with J gene TRBJ2-1; 7 bases are shared with TRBD2. The V gene's germline CDR1 is MNHEY and CDR2 SMNVEV (reference sequence). V lost 3 bases to trimming and J lost 8 bases; unmatched junction nucleotides: 13. CDR3 size: 16 residues. For the CDR3, the DNA is TGTGCCAGCAGTTTTAAAGTCAGGGACTATGTTTATGAGCAGTTCTTC. Protein: CASSFKVRDYVYEQFF.

The CDR3 sequence is CSVYAGTLGYGYTF. CDR3 nucleotide sequence: TGCAGCGTCTATGCCGGGACTCTCGGGTATGGCTACACCTTC. This chain links TRBV29-1 with TRBJ1-2; D may be TRBD1 (5 bases). The germline CDR1 and CDR2 sequences are SQVTM and ANQGSEA. The CDR3 extends over 14 amino acids. Trimming left V 6 bases short and J 5 bases short, with 19 bases between.

This sequence joins TRBV11-3 and TRBJ2-7, with D unclear. Trimming removed 5 bases from V and 6 bases from J, with 14 bases in between. From germline, CDR1 is SGHNT and CDR2 YENEEA. The CDR3 is 13 residues long. The CDR3 reads CASSPTRSGEQYF. CDR3 sequence (DNA): TGTGCCAGCAGCCCAACCCGGTCTGGCGAGCAGTACTTC.

The V and J genes are TRBV7-2 and TRBJ1-1; 10 bases agree with TRBD1. J gave up 3 bases and V 4 bases, and 8 bases lay outside the gene matches. Germline-derived CDR1 and CDR2 are SGHTA and FQGNSA. The CDR3 consists of 16 residues. The CDR3: CASSSQRQGAYTEAFF. The CDR3 DNA is TGTGCCAGCAGCTCACAACGACAGGGGGCGTACACTGAAGCTTTCTTT.

This chain connects TRBV27 to TRBJ2-3; 9 nucleotides agree with TRBD1. CDR1 and CDR2 (germline): MNHEY, SMNVEV (reference sequence). The J segment lost 13 bases and the V segment lost 5 bases, leaving 10 bases of the junction unmatched. The CDR3 is made up of 13 amino acids. DNA of the CDR3: TGTGCCAGCAGTAGAGCCCGGGACAGGGCTAAGTATTTT. This sequence encodes CASSRARDRAKYF.

The chain couples TRBV5-8 to TRBJ2-1; D not resolved. The CDR3 length is 14 residues. Germline-derived CDR1 and CDR2 are SGHTS and YDEGEE. V lost 2 bases and J 12 bases, leaving 18 bases between the germline ends. CDR3 sequence (DNA): TGTGCCAGCAGCTTCCAAACTACATGGCCAGTGCAGTTCTTC. Encoded protein: CASSFQTTWPVQFF. The full variable domain, completed using reference TRBV5-8 and TRBJ2-1, is EAGVTQSPTHLIKTRGQQATLRCSPISGHTSVYWYQQALGLGLQFLLWYDEGEERNRGNFPPRFSGRQFPNYSSELNVNALELEDSALYLCASSFQTTWPVQFFGPGTRLTVL.

The rearrangement links TRBV28 to TRBJ1-3, with D uncertain. The CDR3 totals 15 residues. In germline, CDR1 is MDHEN, CDR2 SYDVKM. The germline V and J ends were trimmed by 1 base and 0 bases, with 7 bases remaining between them. CDR3 coding DNA: TGTGCCAGCAGTTTATCCCCGAGCTCTGGAAACACCATATATTTT. This codes for CASSLSPSSGNTIYF.